The 22 T cell receptor beta chains below were found in one sample sequenced in a study of control samples from healthy donors and cancer patients (TCRdb year 2020). To prepare the library, the immunoSEQ multiplex PCR assay was applied. The source is immuneACCESS, and TCRdb retained only in-frame sequences with V and J called. Part of the clones is not carried over; for the studies checked, unresolved V genes explain less than half of this, and the remainder is unexplained. The sample has approximately 72,000 clones on record, about nine tenths of them singletons. The ten largest make up 6.5% to 7.5% of the sample. Material for sequencing was blood. The receptors were gathered from a man in his fifties or sixties in good health.

The CDR3 spells CASSVATGYGEQFF. As DNA, the CDR3 is TGTGCCAGCAGCGTAGCTACAGGGTATGGTGAGCAGTTCTTC. The chain combines TRBV9 with TRBJ2-1, with D tentatively TRBD1 (6 bases). Germline V gives CDR1 SGDLS, CDR2 YYNGEE. This CDR3 contains 14 residues. V lost 0 bases and J 9 bases, leaving 13 bases between the germline ends. The variable domain in full, with the rest retrieved from reference TRBV9 and TRBJ2-1, is DSGVTQTPKHLITATGQRVTLRCSPRSGDLSVYWYQQSLDQGLQFLIQYYNGEERAKGNILERFSAQQFPDLHSELNLSSLELGDSALYFCASSVATGYGEQFFGPGTRLTVL.

The rearrangement links TRBV11-3 to TRBJ2-4, with D maybe TRBD1 (5 bases). Between the trimmed V and J ends, which lost 5 bases and 6 bases, there was a span of 11 bases. The CDR3 runs to 13 residues. Germline CDR1 and CDR2: SGHNT and YENEEA. In nucleotides, the CDR3 is TGTGCCAGCAGCCCCGCCCAGGGAAACATTCAGTACTTC. This sequence encodes CASSPAQGNIQYF.

The chain is built from TRBV27 and TRBJ1-5; D is uncertain. V dropped 2 bases and J dropped 7 bases, with 12 bases sitting between them. The CDR3 sequence is 14 residues long. Germline V gene lookup returns CDR1 MNHEY and CDR2 SMNVEV (reference sequence). CDR3 in amino acids: CASSLRGGGQPQHF. The CDR3 DNA sequence: TGTGCCAGCAGTTTACGGGGAGGAGGCCAGCCCCAGCATTTT.

This chain joins TRBV19 and TRBJ2-7; no clear D gene. From germline, CDR1 is LNHDA and CDR2 SQIVND (reference sequence). V was shortened by 6 bases and J by 5 bases, with 14 bases between the two germline ends. This CDR3 has 13 residues. CDR3 sequence reads: CASSRKGSHEQYF. CDR3 nucleotide sequence: TGTGCCAGTAGCCGGAAAGGAAGCCACGAGCAGTACTTC.

V is TRBV19 and J is TRBJ2-5, with 10 bases identical to TRBD1. The CDR3 contains 15 residues. After removal of 4 bases from V and 4 bases from J, the junction contained 6 bases not matched to a gene. The germline V gene has CDR1 LNHDA and CDR2 SQIVND (reference sequence). CDR3 in amino acids: CASSTGTGERETQYF. Written as DNA, the CDR3 is TGTGCCAGTAGTACCGGGACAGGGGAACGAGAGACCCAGTACTTC.

This clone was detected only once. The chain carries TRBV10-3 and TRBJ2-2; either TRBD1 or TRBD2 may supply D (7 bases each). The CDR3 sequence is 20 residues long. Germline V gene sequence: CDR1 ENHRY, CDR2 SYGVKD. V was pared by 2 bases and J by 2 bases, with 24 bases between. The CDR3 reads CAISEPGGITGTDNTGELFF. In DNA, the CDR3 is TGTGCCATCAGTGAGCCGGGAGGAATCACCGGGACAGATAACACCGGGGAGCTGTTTTTT.

This chain links TRBV7-2 with TRBJ2-5, with D possibly being TRBD1 (6 bases). Trimming cost V 3 bases and J 6 bases, with 11 bases left between them. The CDR3 sequence is 13 residues long. CDR1 SGHTA and CDR2 FQGNSA come from the germline V gene. CDR3 nucleotide sequence: TGTGCCAGCAGCTTTAGTGGGGGCAAGACCCAGTACTTC. Translating gives CASSFSGGKTQYF.

This chain connects TRBV30 to TRBJ1-3; the match to TRBD1 covers 7 bases. The CDR3 has 15 residues. CDR1 and CDR2 from the germline V gene are GTSNPN and SVGIG (reference sequence). Trimming took 4 bases from V and 2 from J; bases not matched to a gene: 8. CDR3 in amino acids: CAWTGGRSPGNTIYF. The CDR3 DNA reads as TGTGCCTGGACAGGGGGACGTAGTCCTGGAAACACCATATATTTT.

The V and J genes are TRBV30 and TRBJ2-5; D unclear. Germline CDR1 GTSNPN, CDR2 SVGIG (reference sequence). V was cut by 1 base and J by 5 bases, with 17 bases left in between. The length of the CDR3 is 15 residues. The CDR3, as DNA: TGTGCCTGGAGTGCCTCCCCCGGCACGCGGGAGACCCAGTACTTC. Its protein is CAWSASPGTRETQYF.

The V gene is TRBV5-6, the J gene TRBJ1-2, with a tentative D call TRBD1 (6 bases). Trimming left V 2 bases short and J 6 bases short, with 11 bases between. The CDR3 is 13 amino acids. CDR1 is SGHDT and CDR2 is YYEEEE in the germline V gene. This CDR3 is CASSFRGGNGYTF. In DNA, the CDR3 is TGTGCCAGCAGCTTCAGGGGCGGGAATGGCTACACCTTC.

Notes on this clone: One end of the junction varies from germline; a read error may be responsible. CDR3 sequence reads: CASSLATRRAQPQHF. In DNA, the CDR3 is TGTGCTAGCAGCTTAGCTACCAGACGGGCTCAGCCCCAGCATTTT. The chain combines TRBV7-7 with TRBJ1-5, with D unresolved. The CDR3 spans 15 residues. CDR1 and CDR2 from the germline V gene are SSHAT and FNYEAQ (reference sequence).

In its sample, this clone was seen once. V and J are TRBV5-1 and TRBJ2-3, with D maybe TRBD1 (6 bases). Germline V gene data show CDR1 as SGHRS and CDR2 as YFSETQ. The ends were cut back, 6 bases at V and 0 bases at J, with 14 bases in the middle. The CDR3 extends over 15 amino acids. The CDR3 DNA sequence: TGCGCCAGCACAGAACGGACAGATAGCACAGATACGCAGTATTTT. Its protein product is CASTERTDSTDTQYF.

This chain links TRBV7-9 with TRBJ1-3; tentative D call: TRBD1 (5 bases). V lost 3 bases, J lost 0 bases, and 9 bases lay in between. The CDR3 length is 15 residues. Germline V CDR1 and CDR2: SEHNR, FQNEAQ (reference sequence). CDR3 protein: CASSLGVASGNTIYF. For the CDR3, the DNA is TGTGCCAGCAGCTTGGGGGTCGCCTCTGGAAACACCATATATTTT.

V is TRBV12-3 or TRBV12-4 and J is TRBJ1-6; D is perhaps TRBD1 (6 bases). With 8 bases removed from V and 10 bases from J, the gap between germline ends came to 15 bases. The CDR3 extends over 13 amino acids. Here the CDR3 DNA reads TGTGCCAGCCAGGGGTCAGGGTGGTCACCCCTCCACTTT. Translated, it gives CASQGSGWSPLHF.

V is TRBV10-3 and J is TRBJ2-2, with TRBD1 as a possible D gene (7 bases). Looked up from germline, CDR1 is ENHRY and CDR2 is SYGVKD. V was cut by 5 bases and J by 6 bases, with 10 bases left in between. There are 13 residues in the CDR3. The DNA for the CDR3 is TGTGCCATCAGTTCAGGGGGGCCCGGGGAGCTGTTTTTT. It is translated as CAISSGGPGELFF.

The V and J genes are TRBV11-2 and TRBJ1-6, with D perhaps TRBD1 (6 bases). The germline V and J ends were trimmed by 1 base and 18 bases, with 19 bases remaining between them. Per the germline V gene, CDR1 is SGHAT and CDR2 is FQNNGV. The CDR3 runs 14 residues. The CDR3 nucleotides read TGTGCCAGCAGCTTAGGACCCTCACAGGGTTGGCCCCACTTT. Its translation: CASSLGPSQGWPHF.

The chain carries TRBV7-2 and TRBJ2-1; 10 bases map to TRBD1. V lost 1 base, J lost 6 bases, and 3 bases stayed unmatched. CDR3 length: 15 residues. The V gene's germline CDR1 is SGHTA and CDR2 FQGNSA. The CDR3 loop is CASSLVGTGVNEQFF. The CDR3 nucleotides are TGTGCCAGCAGCTTAGTCGGGACAGGGGTCAATGAGCAGTTCTTC.

The chain has TRBV18 and TRBJ1-4, with D tentatively TRBD1 (5 bases). Germline V CDR1 and CDR2: KGHSH, LQKENI. This CDR3 contains 15 residues. V gave up 5 bases and J gave up 0 bases, with 10 bases separating them. Here the CDR3 DNA reads TGTGCCAGCTCAAAGGTAGGGGCAACTAATGAAAAACTGTTTTTT. Its protein product is CASSKVGATNEKLFF.

The V call is TRBV5-1, the J call TRBJ1-1, with 7 bases that match TRBD1. The germline V gene encodes CDR1 SGHRS and CDR2 YFSETQ. The CDR3 is 15 residues long. V shed 4 bases and J 5 bases; nucleotides not matched to a gene: 11. For the CDR3, the DNA is TGCGCCAGCAGCAGATCCCAGGGGGTGTTTACTGAAGCTTTCTTT. Residues: CASSRSQGVFTEAFF.

The gene calls are TRBV27 and TRBJ2-2; a possible D gene is TRBD1 (6 bases). This CDR3 has 15 residues. Trimming cost V 5 bases and J 0 bases, with 10 bases left between them. Germline V CDR1 and CDR2: MNHEY, SMNVEV (reference sequence). CDR3 coding DNA: TGTGCCAGCAGTCTGTACAGGGCGAACACCGGGGAGCTGTTTTTT. Translated, it gives CASSLYRANTGELFF.

This clone was found once. This chain uses TRBV18 with TRBJ1-1, with D tentatively TRBD1 (5 bases). The germline CDR1 and CDR2 sequences are KGHSH and LQKENI. V lost 3 bases to trimming and J lost 4 bases, with 12 bases between them. The CDR3 loop spans 14 amino acids. The CDR3 sequence: CASSPSRQSTEAFF. The CDR3 DNA is TGTGCCAGCTCACCTAGTCGACAGTCCACTGAAGCTTTCTTT.

The genes are TRBV7-2 and TRBJ1-6, with a weak D call TRBD1 (5 bases). Per the germline V gene, CDR1 is SGHTA and CDR2 is FQGNSA. The CDR3 runs 15 residues. Trimming removed 1 base from V and 10 bases from J, with 14 bases in between. The CDR3 nucleotides read TGTGCCAGCAGCTTAGATGCAGGGTCGGGCTCACCCCTCCACTTT. The encoded protein is CASSLDAGSGSPLHF.